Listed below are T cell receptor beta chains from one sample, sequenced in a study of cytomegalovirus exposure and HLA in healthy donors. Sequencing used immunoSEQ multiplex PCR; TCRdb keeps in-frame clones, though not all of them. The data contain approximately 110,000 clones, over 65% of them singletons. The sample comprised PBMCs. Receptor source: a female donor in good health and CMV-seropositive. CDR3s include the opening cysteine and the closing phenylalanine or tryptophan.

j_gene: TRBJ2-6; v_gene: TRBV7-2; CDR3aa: CASSWKGAGANVLTF
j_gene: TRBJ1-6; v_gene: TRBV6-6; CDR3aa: CASSLRQPMGNSPLHF
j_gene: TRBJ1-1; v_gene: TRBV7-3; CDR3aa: CASSLTASWNTEAFF
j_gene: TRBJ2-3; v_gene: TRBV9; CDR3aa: CASSRRSDTQYF
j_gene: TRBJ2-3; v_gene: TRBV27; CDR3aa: CASSKGLAGAAYRDTQYF
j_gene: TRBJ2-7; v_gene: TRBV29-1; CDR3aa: CSVSGTPPVYYEQYF
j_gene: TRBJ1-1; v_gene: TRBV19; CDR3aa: CASRATRDRGTEAFF
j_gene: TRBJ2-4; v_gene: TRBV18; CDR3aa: CASSPPGTPKMAKNIQYF
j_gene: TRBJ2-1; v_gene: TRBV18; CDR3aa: CASSPPGTGTLDNEQFF
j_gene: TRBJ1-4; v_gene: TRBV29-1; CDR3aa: CSVGAETKLFF
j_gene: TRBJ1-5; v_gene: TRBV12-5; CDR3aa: CASGLGDSHNQPQHF
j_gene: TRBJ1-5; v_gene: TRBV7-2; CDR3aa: CASSLGGQGIAQPQHF
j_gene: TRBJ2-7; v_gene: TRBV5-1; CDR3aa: CASSLTGTEDEQYF
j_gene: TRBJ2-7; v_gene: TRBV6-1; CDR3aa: CASSEISQGPYEQYF
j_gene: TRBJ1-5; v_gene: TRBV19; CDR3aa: CASSIRGQPQHF
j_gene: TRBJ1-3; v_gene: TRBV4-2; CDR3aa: CASSQERQGLSGNTIYF
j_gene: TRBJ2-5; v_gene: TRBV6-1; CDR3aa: CASSVDLGETQYF
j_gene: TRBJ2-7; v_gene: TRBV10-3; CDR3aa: CAITPGGRKHEQYF
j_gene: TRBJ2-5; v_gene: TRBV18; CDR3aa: CASSPSAGPGETQYF
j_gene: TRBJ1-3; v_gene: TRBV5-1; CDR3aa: CASSLGQGFGNTIYF
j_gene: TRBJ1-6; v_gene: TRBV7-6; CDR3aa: CASSLSGGERIGSLHF
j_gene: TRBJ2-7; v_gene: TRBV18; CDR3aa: CASSPTSGGVSYEQYF
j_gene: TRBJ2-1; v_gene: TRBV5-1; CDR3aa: CASSLTRTSGGAHNEQFF
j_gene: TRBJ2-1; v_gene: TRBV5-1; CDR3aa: CASSPQTSGRISNEQFF
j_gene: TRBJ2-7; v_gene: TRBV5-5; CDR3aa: CASSLRTPGGISYEQYF
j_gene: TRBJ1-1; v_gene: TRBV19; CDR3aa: CASSIPRNRGRVAFF
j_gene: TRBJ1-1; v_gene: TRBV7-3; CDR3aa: CASSLTLNTEAFF
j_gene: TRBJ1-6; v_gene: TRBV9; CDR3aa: CASSAGRDRGTPLHF
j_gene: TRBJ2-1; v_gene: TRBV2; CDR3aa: CASRGSGRRGEQFF
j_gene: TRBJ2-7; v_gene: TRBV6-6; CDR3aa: CASSRGQGPYEQYF
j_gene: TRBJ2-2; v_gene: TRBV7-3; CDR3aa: CASSSGLAGPGELFF
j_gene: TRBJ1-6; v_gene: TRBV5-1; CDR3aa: CASSLVGDNSPLHF
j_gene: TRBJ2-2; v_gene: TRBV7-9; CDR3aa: CASSLQGGNTGELFF
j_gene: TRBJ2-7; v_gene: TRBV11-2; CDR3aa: CASSSPGTATYEQYF
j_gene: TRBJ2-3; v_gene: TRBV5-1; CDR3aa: CASSLAGARTDTQYF
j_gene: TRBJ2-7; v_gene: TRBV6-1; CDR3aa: CAAWTDPYEQYF
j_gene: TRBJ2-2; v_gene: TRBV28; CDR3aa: CASSLAGGVKAGELFF
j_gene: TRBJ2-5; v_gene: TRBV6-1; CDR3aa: CASSAGRGWETQYF
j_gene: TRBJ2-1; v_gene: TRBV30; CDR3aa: CAWSVLAGANEQFF
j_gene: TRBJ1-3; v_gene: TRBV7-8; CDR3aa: CASSLGGTGFSGNTIYF
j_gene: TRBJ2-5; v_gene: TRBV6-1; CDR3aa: CASSLAGTGKETQYF
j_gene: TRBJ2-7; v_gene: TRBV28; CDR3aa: CASSLFSSGIYEQYF
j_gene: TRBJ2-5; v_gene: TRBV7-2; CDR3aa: CASSPRQGWKTQYF
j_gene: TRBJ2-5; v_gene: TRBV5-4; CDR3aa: CASSDLTGGRETQYF
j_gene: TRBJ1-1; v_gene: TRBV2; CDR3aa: CASSEGGLNTEAFF
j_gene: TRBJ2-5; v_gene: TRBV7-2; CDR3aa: CASSRGHKETQYF
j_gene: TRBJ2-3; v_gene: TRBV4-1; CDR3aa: CASSQDRGTSGRAGQYF
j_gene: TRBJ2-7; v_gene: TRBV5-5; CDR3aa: CASSLQGTARSGEQYF
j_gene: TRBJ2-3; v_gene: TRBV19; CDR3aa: CASSALTVSTTDTQYF
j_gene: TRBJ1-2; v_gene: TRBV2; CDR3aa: CASTGTGRFYGYTF
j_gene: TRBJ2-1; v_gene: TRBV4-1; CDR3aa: CASGRGGADTNEQFF
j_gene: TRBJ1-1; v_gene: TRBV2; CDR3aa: CASSPTRAGDTEAFF
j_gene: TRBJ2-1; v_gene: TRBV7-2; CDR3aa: CASSSYSGEQFF
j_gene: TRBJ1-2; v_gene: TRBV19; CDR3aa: CASSIDGRRPNYGYTF